This TCR beta chain was sequenced in a study of shared clonotypes between healthy human individuals. The CDR3 sequence is 14 residues long. Trimming cost V 3 bases and J 10 bases; bases outside gene matches: 10. Germline V gene sequence: CDR1 KGHSH, CDR2 LQKENI. As regards this clone: The antigen is undetermined.

Overall study findings and caveats: Clonotype sharing among the donors was expected to vary with sequencing depth.

Genomic DNA from each subset was divided evenly over several immunoSEQ plates. This table comes from immunoSEQ multiplex PCR, and its TCRdb copy is limited to in-frame clones, with some not included. Here the sample spans around 1.1 million clones, around 78% being singletons. V gene TRBV18 combines with J gene TRBJ1-2, with 8 bases identical to TRBD1. Sequencing was carried out using memory CD4+ T cells from PBMCs. Subset given: CD45RA-negative fraction. The clonotype comes from a man aged 18 to 29 in good health. Some clones in this sample may be carry-over from other donors' samples. The CDR3 spells CASSPGQEGVNYTF. In nucleotides, the CDR3 is TGTGCCAGCTCACCGGGACAGGAGGGTGTGAACTACACCTTC.